Each of the 15 T cell receptor beta chains below was sequenced from the same sample in a study of shared clonotypes between healthy human individuals. Method: immunoSEQ multiplex PCR; TCRdb's copy keeps in-frame clones and lacks some. The repertoire holds some 2,500,000 clones, with around 93% as singletons. The specimen sequenced was naive CD4+ T cells from PBMCs. Subset described: CD45RA+ positively selected. These TCRs come from a man aged 18 to 30 in good health. Some clones in this sample may be carry-over from other donors' samples.

Points on this clone: Other DNA sequences in this sample translate to the same CDR3. The chain couples TRBV18 to TRBJ2-3; D is undetermined. Trimming removed 2 bases from V and 2 bases from J, with 5 bases in between. Germline assignment: CDR1 KGHSH and CDR2 LQKENI. The CDR3 has 13 amino acids. The CDR3 DNA reads as TGTGCCAGCTCACCAAGCCTCACAGATACGCAGTATTTT. The encoded protein is CASSPSLTDTQYF.

The genes are TRBV4-1 and TRBJ1-1; tentatively, D is TRBD1 (5 bases). The CDR3 extends over 16 amino acids. Trimming pared 2 bases from V and 4 bases from J, leaving 17 bases between. CDR1 is MGHRA, CDR2 YSYEKL, per germline. The CDR3 spells CASSQSYLGPSTEAFF. The CDR3 DNA is TGCGCCAGCAGCCAATCTTACTTGGGGCCGAGCACTGAAGCTTTCTTT.

This clone appeared a few times. The chain joins TRBV19 to TRBJ1-5, with 7 bases that match TRBD1. V lost 7 bases and J lost 3; bases outside the gene matches: 21. Germline values: CDR1 LNHDA, CDR2 SQIVND (reference sequence). The CDR3 contains 19 residues. The CDR3 sequence is CASTDHRDSLGHNNQPQHF. The CDR3 DNA is TGTGCCAGTACCGACCACCGGGACAGTCTTGGGCATAACAATCAGCCCCAGCATTTT. The full variable domain, in which reference TRBV19 and TRBJ1-5 provide the parts outside the CDR3, is DGGITQSPKYLFRKEGQNVTLSCEQNLNHDAMYWYRQDPGQGLRLIYYSQIVNDFQKGDIAEGYSVSREKKESFPLTVTSAQKNPTAFYLCASTDHRDSLGHNNQPQHFGDGTRLSIL.

This chain uses TRBV5-4 with TRBJ2-2, with unresolved D. Between the trimmed V and J ends, which lost 5 bases and 1 base, there was a span of 12 bases. This CDR3 has 15 amino acids. From germline, CDR1 is SGHNT and CDR2 YYREEE (reference sequence). DNA for the CDR3: TGTGCCAGCAGGATGGGATCTAAGAACACCGGGGAGCTGTTTTTT. The encoded protein is CASRMGSKNTGELFF.

The gene calls are TRBV7-2 and TRBJ1-6; 9 nucleotides align to TRBD1. The V gene end was trimmed by 3 bases and the J gene end by 9 bases; junction bases not matched to a gene: 3. The CDR3 spans 14 residues. CDR1 and CDR2 (germline): SGHTA, FQGNSA. CDR3: CASSLGQGSSPLHF. As DNA, the CDR3 is TGTGCCAGCAGCTTGGGACAGGGTAGTTCACCCCTCCACTTT.

The chain employs TRBV16 and TRBJ2-7; TRBD2 matches 8 bases. The ends lost 3 bases at V and 2 bases at J; junction bases unmatched: 9. Per germline, CDR1 KGHSY and CDR2 FQNENV. This CDR3 spans 16 amino acids. CDR3 in DNA: TGTGCCAGCAGCCAGAGAAGCGGGAGTATAACCTACGAGCAGTACTTC. Translation: CASSQRSGSITYEQYF.

The J gene is TRBJ2-2, the V gene TRBV6-5; D is unclear. V lost 6 bases to trimming and J lost 5 bases, with 16 bases between them. The germline V gene encodes CDR1 MNHEY and CDR2 SVGAGI. The CDR3 contains 15 residues. CDR3 protein: CASSHQTAATGELFF. In nucleotides, the CDR3 is TGTGCCAGCAGCCACCAAACGGCAGCAACCGGGGAGCTGTTTTTT.

J is TRBJ2-7 and V is TRBV7-9; 7 positions agree with TRBD1. The germline V gene has CDR1 SEHNR and CDR2 FQNEAQ (reference sequence). The CDR3 is 14 residues long. V shed 5 bases, J shed 2 bases, and the junction held 6 bases outside the gene matches. The CDR3 DNA is TGTGCCAGCAGCACCCGACAGGGACCCTACGAGCAGTACTTC. It is translated as CASSTRQGPYEQYF.

This chain connects TRBV28 to TRBJ2-5; D is possibly TRBD1 (6 bases). CDR3 length: 16 amino acids. Germline CDR1 MDHEN, CDR2 SYDVKM. Trimming removed 7 bases at V and 1 base at J, with 19 bases between. The CDR3 sequence: CASNDWGRGSQETQYF. For the CDR3, the DNA is TGTGCCAGCAATGATTGGGGGCGTGGGTCCCAAGAGACCCAGTACTTC.

The chain has TRBV6-1 and TRBJ1-6, with D unresolved. CDR1 and CDR2 (germline): MNHNS, SASEGT. This CDR3 comprises 12 residues. Deletions cut 5 bases from V and 6 bases from J, with 5 bases between. The CDR3 DNA reads TGTGCCAGCAGTCCCACTAATTCACCCCTCCACTTT. Translated, it gives CASSPTNSPLHF.

This rearrangement joins TRBV7-8 to TRBJ2-1; 9 nucleotides agree with TRBD2. Germline values: CDR1 SGHVS, CDR2 FQNEAQ. The CDR3 covers 16 residues. The V and J ends lost 6 bases and 8 bases, in that order; junction bases with no gene match: 14. CDR3 nucleotides: TGTGCCAGCAGACCCGCATTTATCGGGACTAGCCATGAGCAGTTCTTC. It is translated as CASRPAFIGTSHEQFF.

V is TRBV30 and J is TRBJ1-5, with 7 bases fitting TRBD1. V lost 5 bases, J lost 5 bases, and 15 bases stayed unmatched. The CDR3 length is 16 residues. Germline V CDR1 and CDR2: GTSNPN, SVGIG (reference sequence). CDR3 in DNA: TGTGCCTGGGGTCAAGAGGCGGGTCAGGGGGATCAGCCCCAGCATTTT. Amino acids: CAWGQEAGQGDQPQHF.

The sample holds a few counts of this clone. This sequence joins TRBV28 and TRBJ2-1; TRBD1 matches 10 bases. J lost 5 bases, V lost 7 bases, and 5 bases had no gene match. The CDR3 has 14 residues. Germline V gene data show CDR1 as MDHEN and CDR2 as SYDVKM. The CDR3 DNA sequence: TGTGCCAGCACCTCCGGACAGGGGGACAATGAGCAGTTCTTC. Protein product: CASTSGQGDNEQFF.

The rearrangement uses TRBV5-6 and TRBJ2-7; D is ambiguous. The germline V and J ends were trimmed by 7 bases and 4 bases, with 15 bases remaining between them. The CDR3 runs 13 residues. The germline CDR1 and CDR2 sequences are SGHDT and YYEEEE. The CDR3 coding sequence is TGTGCCAGCTGCTCTGGTGGAGTGTACGAGCAGTACTTC. Translated: CASCSGGVYEQYF.

This rearrangement joins TRBV5-6 to TRBJ2-5; 10 nucleotides align to TRBD2. Near its end, the DNA agrees better with TRBJ2-7, so the J call may be wrong. CDR3 length equals 14 residues. Germline CDR1 and CDR2: SGHDT and YYEEEE. CDR3 nucleotides: TGTGCCAGCAGACGAGCGGGAGGGCCGTACGAGCAGTACTTC. Translation gives CASRRAGGPYEQYF.